Each of the 8 T cell receptor beta chains below was sequenced from the same sample in a study of blood T cell repertoires in COVID-19. The assay was immunoSEQ multiplex PCR, and TCRdb's table has in-frame clones only and misses some. The data hold about 200,000 clones, with roughly nine tenths observed a single time. Sequencing was performed on peripheral blood. The receptors were gathered from a woman between 65 and 79 years old with acute or convalescent COVID-19.

This rearrangement joins TRBV10-3 to TRBJ1-2, with 7 bases lining up with TRBD1. The germline CDR1 and CDR2 sequences are ENHRY and SYGVKD. J gave up 4 bases and V 11 bases, and 19 bases lay outside the gene matches. The CDR3 totals 16 residues. DNA of the CDR3: TGTGCCGCAGGCTCCTGGAGACAGGGTATTCCCTATGGCTACACCTTC. Translation: CAAGSWRQGIPYGYTF.

The chain recombines TRBV18 with TRBJ1-2; 7 nucleotides align to TRBD1. CDR3 length equals 16 residues. V was pared by 3 bases and J by 7 bases, with 14 bases of the junction left unmatched. The germline CDR1 and CDR2 sequences are KGHSH and LQKENI. The CDR3 is CASSPQVTGALSGYTF. CDR3 sequence (DNA): TGTGCCAGCTCACCCCAGGTCACAGGGGCGTTGTCTGGCTACACCTTC.

The chain's CDR3 is CASSQLSGGATDTQYF. DNA for the CDR3: TGTGCCAGCAGCCAACTAAGCGGGGGGGCAACAGATACGCAGTATTTT. V usage is TRBV3-1 (or the pseudogene TRBV3-2) and J usage is TRBJ2-3, with 10 bases lining up with TRBD2. The germline CDR1 and CDR2 sequences are LGHDT and YNNKEL (reference sequence). V gave up 2 bases and J gave up 3 bases; unmatched junction bases: 5. The CDR3 spans 16 residues.

This clone occurred a few times. The chain couples TRBV6-5 to TRBJ1-5, with D possibly matching TRBD1 (6 bases). The germline gives CDR1 MNHEY, CDR2 SVGAGI. This CDR3 has 13 amino acids. Trimming removed 4 bases from V and 7 bases from J, with 11 bases in between. CDR3 DNA sequence: TGTGCCAGCAGTTTGCGGGGGCACCAGCCCCAGCATTTT. Amino acid sequence: CASSLRGHQPQHF.

The chain joins TRBV6-5 to TRBJ2-7; the D gene is possibly TRBD1 (6 bases). This CDR3 is 14 amino acids long. Trimming shortened V by 6 bases and J by 5 bases, and 17 bases separated the two germline ends. Germline lookup yields CDR1 MNHEY and CDR2 SVGAGI. CDR3 DNA sequence: TGTGCCAGCAGGGAGCTGGACGACAGGAACGAGCAGTACTTC. Amino acids: CASRELDDRNEQYF.

The chain carries TRBV2 and TRBJ1-4; D unresolved. This CDR3 spans 14 amino acids. Between the trimmed V and J ends, which lost 7 bases and 0 bases, there was a span of 9 bases. The germline CDR1 and CDR2 sequences are SNHLY and FYNNEI. The CDR3 nucleotides are TGTGCCAGCAAGGAGCAGACAACTAATGAAAAACTGTTTTTT. Its protein is CASKEQTTNEKLFF.

V gene TRBV5-1 combines with J gene TRBJ2-7; possibly TRBD1 for D (6 bases). Trimming removed 2 bases at V and 2 bases at J, with 11 bases between. Germline V gene lookup returns CDR1 SGHRS and CDR2 YFSETQ. The CDR3 consists of 14 residues. In DNA form, the CDR3 reads TGCGCCAGCAGCTTTGGCACAGGGACCTACGAGCAGTACTTC. This gives the protein CASSFGTGTYEQYF.

The V gene is TRBV6-6, the J gene TRBJ2-6; a possible D gene is TRBD2 (7 bases). The germline CDR1 and CDR2 sequences are MNHNY and SVGAGI (reference sequence). This CDR3 is built from 16 residues. The V and J ends lost 4 bases and 2 bases respectively, with 12 bases between them. CDR3 in amino acids: CASSSPGGAGANVLTF. The CDR3 DNA reads TGTGCCAGCAGTTCCCCGGGGGGCGCTGGGGCCAACGTCCTGACTTTC.